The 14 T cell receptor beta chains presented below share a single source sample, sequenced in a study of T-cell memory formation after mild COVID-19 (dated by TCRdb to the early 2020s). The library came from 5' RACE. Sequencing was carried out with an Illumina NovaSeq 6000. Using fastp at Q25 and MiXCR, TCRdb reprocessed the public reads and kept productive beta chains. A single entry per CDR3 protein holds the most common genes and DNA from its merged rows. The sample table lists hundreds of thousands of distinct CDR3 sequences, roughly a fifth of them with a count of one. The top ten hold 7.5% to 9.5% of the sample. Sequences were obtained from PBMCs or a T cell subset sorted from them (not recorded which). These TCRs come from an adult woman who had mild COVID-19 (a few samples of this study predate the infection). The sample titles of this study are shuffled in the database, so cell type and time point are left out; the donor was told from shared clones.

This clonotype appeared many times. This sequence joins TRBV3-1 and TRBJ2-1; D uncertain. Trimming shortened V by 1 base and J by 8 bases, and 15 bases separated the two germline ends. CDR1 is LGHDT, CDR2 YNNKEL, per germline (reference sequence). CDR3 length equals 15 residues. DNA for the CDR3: TGTGCCAGCAGCCAAGCAACCATACGGATGGATGAGCAGTTCTTC. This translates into CASSQATIRMDEQFF.

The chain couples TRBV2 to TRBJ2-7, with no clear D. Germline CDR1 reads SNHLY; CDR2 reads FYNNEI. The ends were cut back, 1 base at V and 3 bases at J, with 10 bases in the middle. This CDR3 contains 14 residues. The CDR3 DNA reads TGTGCCAGCAGTGAAGGAAAGAACTACTACGAGCAGTACTTC. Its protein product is CASSEGKNYYEQYF. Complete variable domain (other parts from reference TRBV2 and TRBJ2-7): EPEVTQTPSHQVTQMGQEVILRCVPISNHLYFYWYRQILGQKVEFLVSFYNNEISEKSEIFDDQFSVERPDGSNFTLKIRSTKLEDSAMYFCASSEGKNYYEQYFGPGTRLTVT.

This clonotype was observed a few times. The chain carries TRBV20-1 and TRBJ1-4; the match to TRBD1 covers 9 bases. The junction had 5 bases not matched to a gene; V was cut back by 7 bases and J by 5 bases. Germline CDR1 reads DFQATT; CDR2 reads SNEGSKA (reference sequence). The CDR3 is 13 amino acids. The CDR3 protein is CSGKTGGNEKLFF. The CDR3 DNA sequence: TGCAGTGGGAAGACAGGGGGGAATGAAAAACTGTTTTTT.

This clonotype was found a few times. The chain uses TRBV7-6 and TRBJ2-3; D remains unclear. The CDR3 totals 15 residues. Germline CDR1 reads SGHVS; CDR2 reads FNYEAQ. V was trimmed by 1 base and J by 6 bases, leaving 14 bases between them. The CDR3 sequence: CASSLVSVPGDTQYF. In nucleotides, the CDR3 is TGTGCCAGCAGCTTAGTTTCAGTACCCGGGGATACGCAGTATTTT.

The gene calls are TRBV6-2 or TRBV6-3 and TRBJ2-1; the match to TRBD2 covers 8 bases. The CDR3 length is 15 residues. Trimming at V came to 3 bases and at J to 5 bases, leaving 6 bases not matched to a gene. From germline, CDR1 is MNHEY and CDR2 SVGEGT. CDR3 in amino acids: CASSYFSGIDNEQFF. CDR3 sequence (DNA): TGTGCCAGCAGTTATTTTAGCGGGATTGACAATGAGCAGTTCTTC.

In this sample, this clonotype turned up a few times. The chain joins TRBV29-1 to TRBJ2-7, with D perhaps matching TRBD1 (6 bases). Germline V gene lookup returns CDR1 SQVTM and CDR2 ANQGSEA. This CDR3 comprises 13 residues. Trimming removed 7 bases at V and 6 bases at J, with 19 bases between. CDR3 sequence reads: CSATRQERSEQYF. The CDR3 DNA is TGCAGCGCCACTAGACAGGAACGAAGCGAGCAGTACTTC.

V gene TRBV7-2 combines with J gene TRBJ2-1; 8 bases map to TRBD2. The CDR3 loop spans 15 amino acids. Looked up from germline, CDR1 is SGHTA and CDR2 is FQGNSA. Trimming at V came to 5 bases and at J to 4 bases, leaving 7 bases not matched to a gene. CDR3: CASSPVGLGYNEQFF. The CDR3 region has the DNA TGTGCCAGCAGCCCTGTGGGACTAGGGTACAATGAGCAGTTCTTC.

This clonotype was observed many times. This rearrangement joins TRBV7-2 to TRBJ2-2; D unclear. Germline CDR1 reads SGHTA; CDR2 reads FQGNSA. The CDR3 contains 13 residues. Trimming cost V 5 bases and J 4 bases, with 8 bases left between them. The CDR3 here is CASSPSPTGELFF. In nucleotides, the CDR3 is TGTGCCAGCAGCCCGTCGCCCACCGGGGAGCTGTTTTTT.

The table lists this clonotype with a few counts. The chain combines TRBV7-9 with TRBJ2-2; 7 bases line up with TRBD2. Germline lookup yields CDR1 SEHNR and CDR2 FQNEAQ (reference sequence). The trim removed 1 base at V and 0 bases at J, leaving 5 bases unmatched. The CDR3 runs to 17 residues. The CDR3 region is CASSLGSGLTNTGELFF. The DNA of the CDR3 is TGTGCCAGCAGCTTAGGTAGCGGGCTAACGAACACCGGGGAGCTGTTTTTT.

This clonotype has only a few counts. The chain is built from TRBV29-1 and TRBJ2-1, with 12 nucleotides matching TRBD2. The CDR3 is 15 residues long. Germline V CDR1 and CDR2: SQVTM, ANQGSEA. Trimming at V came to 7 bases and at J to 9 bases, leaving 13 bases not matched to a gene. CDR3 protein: CSAGPGTSGPGEQFF. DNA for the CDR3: TGCAGCGCCGGGCCCGGGACTAGCGGGCCCGGTGAGCAGTTCTTC.

The CDR3 DNA is TGCAGCGTTGTGGGTGACAGGGGTCTAAATGAGCAGTTCTTC. It translates to CSVVGDRGLNEQFF. The rearrangement uses TRBV29-1 and TRBJ2-1, with TRBD1 matching over 8 bases. The CDR3 is 14 residues long. Trimming took 4 bases from V and 7 from J; bases not matched to a gene: 9. From germline, CDR1 is SQVTM and CDR2 ANQGSEA.

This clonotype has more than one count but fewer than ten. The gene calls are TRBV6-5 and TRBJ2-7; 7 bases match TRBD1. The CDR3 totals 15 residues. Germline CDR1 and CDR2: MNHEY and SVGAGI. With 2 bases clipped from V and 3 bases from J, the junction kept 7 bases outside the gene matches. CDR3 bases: TGTGCCAGCAGTTACCCGGACAGGCCGATCTACGAGCAGTACTTC. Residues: CASSYPDRPIYEQYF.

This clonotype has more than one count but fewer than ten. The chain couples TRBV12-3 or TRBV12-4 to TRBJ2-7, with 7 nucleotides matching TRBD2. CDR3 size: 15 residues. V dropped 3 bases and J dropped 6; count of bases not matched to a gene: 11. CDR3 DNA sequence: TGTGCCAGCAGTTTTTTGGGGGTCAGGGAGGGCGAGCAGTACTTC. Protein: CASSFLGVREGEQYF.

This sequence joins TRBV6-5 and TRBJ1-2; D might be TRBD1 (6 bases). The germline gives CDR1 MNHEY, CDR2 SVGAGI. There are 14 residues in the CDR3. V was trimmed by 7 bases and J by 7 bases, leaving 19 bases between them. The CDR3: CASNKGGGGSGYTF. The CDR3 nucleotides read TGTGCCAGCAATAAAGGGGGGGGCGGCTCTGGCTACACCTTC.